The 18 T cell receptor beta chains in this list originate from one sample, sequenced in a study of T cells in localized non-small cell lung cancer. The table came from immunoSEQ multiplex PCR; TCRdb's copy has only in-frame clones and leaves some out. In the table there are about 70,000 clones, 84% of which are singletons. The sample in question was peripheral blood, obtained before any cancer treatment. The receptors shown here come from a female donor of 60 years or more with stage I lung adenocarcinoma.

The V gene is TRBV14, the J gene TRBJ2-3; D uncertain. The ends were cut back, 0 bases at V and 2 bases at J, with 6 bases in the middle. Germline CDR1 and CDR2: SGHDN and FVKESK. There are 14 residues in the CDR3. The chain's CDR3 is CASSQDYYTDTQYF. As DNA, the CDR3 is TGTGCCAGCAGCCAAGATTACTACACAGATACGCAGTATTTT. Supplemented by reference TRBV14 and TRBJ2-3, the full variable domain reads EAGVTQFPSHSVIEKGQTVTLRCDPISGHDNLYWYRRVMGKEIKFLLHFVKESKQDESGMPNNRFLAERTGGTYSTLKVQPAELEDSGVYFCASSQDYYTDTQYFGPGTRLTVL.

This clone occurred a few times. J is TRBJ2-7 and V is TRBV7-2, with D possibly TRBD2 on 6 matching bases. Trimming left V 8 bases short and J 0 bases short, with 8 bases between. In germline, CDR1 is SGHTA, CDR2 FQGNSA. The CDR3 totals 12 residues. For the CDR3, the DNA is TGTGCCAGCGCGGGGAGCTCCTACGAGCAGTACTTC. As protein: CASAGSSYEQYF.

The chain combines TRBV29-1 with TRBJ1-2; 10 positions match TRBD1. The CDR3 extends over 11 amino acids. CDR1 is SQVTM, CDR2 ANQGSEA, per germline. With 6 bases clipped from V and 8 bases from J, the junction kept 3 bases outside the gene matches. The CDR3 reads CSVGDRGGYTF. The CDR3 DNA reads as TGCAGCGTGGGGGACAGGGGAGGCTACACCTTC.

On this clone itself: The junction departs from germline at one end; a sequencing error may be responsible. The chain uses TRBV5-1 and TRBJ1-2; TRBD1 is a possible D gene (6 bases). Germline lookup yields CDR1 SGHRS and CDR2 YFSETQ. The CDR3 extends over 15 amino acids. The CDR3 DNA reads as TGTGCCAGCAGCTTGGCGTACAGGGTTAGCTATGGCTACACCTTC. As protein: CASSLAYRVSYGYTF.

The V call is TRBV5-1, the J call TRBJ2-3; no clear D. The germline CDR1 and CDR2 sequences are SGHRS and YFSETQ. The V end lost 4 bases, the J end lost 1 base, and 10 bases lay between the germline ends. CDR3 length: 14 residues. The CDR3: CASSPTFGTDTQYF. In DNA, the CDR3 is TGCGCCAGCAGCCCCACCTTTGGCACAGATACGCAGTATTTT.

The rearrangement links TRBV6-6 to TRBJ2-5; maybe TRBD2 (6 bases). The V end lost 9 bases, the J end lost 5 bases, and 13 bases lay between the germline ends. The CDR3 extends over 12 amino acids. The germline CDR1 and CDR2 sequences are MNHNY and SVGAGI (reference sequence). CDR3 residues: CASEGAGETQYF. DNA for the CDR3: TGTGCCAGTGAAGGGGCGGGGGAGACCCAGTACTTC.

This sequence joins TRBV7-9 and TRBJ2-3; D is unclear. Germline V lookup: CDR1 SEHNR, CDR2 FQNEAQ (reference sequence). This CDR3 has 15 residues. V was trimmed by 1 base and J by 4 bases, leaving 12 bases between them. CDR3 loop: CASSLVRPGADTQYF. The CDR3 DNA sequence: TGTGCCAGCAGCTTAGTTCGGCCTGGGGCAGATACGCAGTATTTT.

This chain's CDR3 is CASSVQAGARDEQFF. CDR3 bases: TGTGCCAGCAGCGTACAAGCGGGGGCTAGGGATGAGCAGTTCTTC. The chain recombines TRBV9 with TRBJ2-1; 8 bases align to TRBD2. The V gene's germline CDR1 is SGDLS and CDR2 YYNGEE. The CDR3 is 15 amino acids. V gave up 1 base and J gave up 8 bases; unmatched junction bases: 8.

The chain employs TRBV10-3 and TRBJ1-5, with 7 nucleotides matching TRBD1. CDR1 is ENHRY, CDR2 SYGVKD, per germline. Trimming at V came to 7 bases and at J to 4 bases, leaving 4 bases not matched to a gene. This CDR3 is 13 amino acids long. Written as DNA, the CDR3 is TGTGCCATCACGGGACAGCCAAATCAGCCCCAGCATTTT. The encoded protein is CAITGQPNQPQHF.

The chain uses TRBV4-3 and TRBJ2-1; 11 bases match TRBD2. Looked up from germline, CDR1 is LGHNA and CDR2 is YSLEER. There are 18 residues in the CDR3. J gave up 7 bases and V 4 bases, and 15 bases lay outside the gene matches. CDR3 protein: CASSPIRFSGRALNEQFF. CDR3 nucleotides: TGCGCCAGCAGCCCGATTCGTTTTAGCGGGAGGGCGTTAAATGAGCAGTTCTTC.

The chain combines TRBV5-4 with TRBJ2-5; D uncertain. From germline, CDR1 is SGHNT and CDR2 YYREEE (reference sequence). V lost 2 bases, J lost 3 bases, and 11 bases lay in between. The CDR3 is 14 residues long. The chain's CDR3 is CASSFENREETQYF. The DNA of the CDR3 is TGTGCCAGCAGCTTTGAAAACCGAGAAGAGACCCAGTACTTC.

The rearrangement joins TRBV7-2 to TRBJ1-1; D is unclear. This CDR3 has 11 residues. CDR1 and CDR2 (germline): SGHTA, FQGNSA. The germline V and J ends were trimmed by 5 bases and 3 bases, with 4 bases remaining between them. CDR3 region: CASSPYTEAFF. The DNA for the CDR3 is TGTGCCAGCAGCCCTTACACTGAAGCTTTCTTT.

The chain uses TRBV28 and TRBJ2-5; a possible D gene is TRBD1 (5 bases). Matching the DNA end better, TRBJ2-7 makes the J call doubtful. Germline loops: CDR1 MDHEN, CDR2 SYDVKM. The CDR3 is 14 residues long. As DNA, the CDR3 is TGTGCCAGCAGTTCACAACCTATCAGGGACGAGCAGTACTTC. As protein: CASSSQPIRDEQYF.

This rearrangement joins TRBV5-6 to TRBJ2-7; D possibly corresponds to TRBD2 (5 bases). Trimming removed 4 bases from V and 2 bases from J, with 7 bases in between. The CDR3 loop spans 12 amino acids. Germline V gene sequence: CDR1 SGHDT, CDR2 YYEEEE. The CDR3 DNA is TGTGCCAGCAGCCTCGGGGCCTACGAGCAGTACTTC. Translating it yields CASSLGAYEQYF.

V usage is TRBV5-1 and J usage is TRBJ2-1, with D perhaps matching TRBD2 (6 bases). The CDR3 runs to 16 residues. V shed 2 bases and J shed 0 bases, with 12 bases lying between them. Germline V gene sequence: CDR1 SGHRS, CDR2 YFSETQ. The CDR3 sequence is CASSFPDYSSYNEQFF. For the CDR3, the DNA is TGCGCCAGCAGCTTCCCGGACTATTCCTCCTACAATGAGCAGTTCTTC. The whole variable domain, remainder taken from reference TRBV5-1 and TRBJ2-1, is KAGVTQTPRYLIKTRGQQVTLSCSPISGHRSVSWYQQTPGQGLQFLFEYFSETQRNKGNFPGRFSGRQFSNSRSEMNVSTLELGDSALYLCASSFPDYSSYNEQFFGPGTRLTVL.

The chain uses TRBV19 and TRBJ1-4; TRBD1 matches 8 bases. From germline, CDR1 is LNHDA and CDR2 SQIVND (reference sequence). The CDR3 runs 14 residues. Germline trimming cut 2 bases from V and 8 bases from J; bases unmatched to any gene: 4. DNA of the CDR3: TGTGCCAGTAGTATAACAGGGGGAGGGGAAAAACTGTTTTTT. As protein: CASSITGGGEKLFF. Combining the CDR3 with reference TRBV19 and TRBJ1-4 gives the whole variable domain DGGITQSPKYLFRKEGQNVTLSCEQNLNHDAMYWYRQDPGQGLRLIYYSQIVNDFQKGDIAEGYSVSREKKESFPLTVTSAQKNPTAFYLCASSITGGGEKLFFGSGTQLSVL.

V usage is TRBV19 and J usage is TRBJ2-7; perhaps TRBD1 as D (6 bases). The CDR3 totals 15 residues. Deletions cut 10 bases from V and 4 bases from J, with 23 bases between. The germline V gene encodes CDR1 LNHDA and CDR2 SQIVND (reference sequence). CDR3 nucleotides: TGTGCCACCCCAAAGGGGCTTTCAAGGGGGTACGAGCAGTACTTC. Its translation: CATPKGLSRGYEQYF. Using reference TRBV19 and TRBJ2-7 for the parts outside the CDR3, the full variable domain is DGGITQSPKYLFRKEGQNVTLSCEQNLNHDAMYWYRQDPGQGLRLIYYSQIVNDFQKGDIAEGYSVSREKKESFPLTVTSAQKNPTAFYLCATPKGLSRGYEQYFGPGTRLTVT.

In its sample, this clone was seen once. The chain uses TRBV10-2 and TRBJ1-5, with TRBD1 matching over 7 bases. This CDR3 region has 15 residues. V lost 5 bases, J lost 0 bases, and 4 bases stayed unmatched. Germline values: CDR1 WSHSY, CDR2 SAAADI. The CDR3 reads CASSRDSYSNQPQHF. DNA for the CDR3: TGCGCCAGCAGTCGGGACAGTTATAGCAATCAGCCCCAGCATTTT.